The 31 T cell receptor beta chains presented below share a single source sample, sequenced in a study of T-cell memory formation after mild COVID-19. MiXCR was run by TCRdb on the 5' RACE reads, yielding one entry per CDR3 protein. Of 120,000 or so distinct CDR3 sequences listed, about 15% are singletons. The sequencing input was PBMCs or a T cell subset sorted from them (not recorded which). The receptors here all came from an adult woman who had mild COVID-19 (a few samples of this study predate the infection). Cell type and time point are not known.

A few counts support this clonotype. V and J are TRBV7-6 and TRBJ2-3; TRBD2 is a possible D gene (5 bases). CDR1 is SGHVS and CDR2 is FNYEAQ in the germline V gene. V was cut by 5 bases and J by 7 bases, with 10 bases left in between. This CDR3 spans 12 amino acids. The CDR3 DNA reads as TGTGCCAGCAGCGAAACGGGGAATACGCAGTATTTT. Translating gives CASSETGNTQYF.

In this sample, this clonotype turned up many times. The gene calls are TRBV7-2 and TRBJ2-1, with 7 bases aligning to TRBD2. This CDR3 has 14 residues. In germline, CDR1 is SGHTA, CDR2 FQGNSA. V lost 5 bases and J lost 5; bases outside the gene matches: 6. The CDR3 DNA follows: TGTGCCAGCAGCCCCGCGGCGGGGGACAATGAGCAGTTCTTC. Its protein product is CASSPAAGDNEQFF.

This clonotype was counted only a few times. J is TRBJ2-1 and V is TRBV12-3 or TRBV12-4, with 10 bases fitting TRBD2. This CDR3 comprises 16 residues. V was clipped by 3 bases and J by 4 bases; unmatched bases: 6. The CDR3 protein is CASSFPRAGGYNEQFF. CDR3 in DNA: TGTGCCAGCAGTTTTCCGCGAGCGGGAGGGTACAATGAGCAGTTCTTC.

The chain has TRBV7-2 and TRBJ2-3, with D possibly TRBD1 on 5 matching bases. Germline V gene lookup returns CDR1 SGHTA and CDR2 FQGNSA. This CDR3 has 14 residues. The V end was cut by 5 bases, the J end by 2 bases, with 11 bases between. Here the CDR3 reads CASSPWGSTDTQYF. The DNA for the CDR3 is TGTGCCAGCAGCCCCTGGGGCTCCACAGATACGCAGTATTTT.

The J gene is TRBJ1-1, the V gene TRBV4-1, with D tentatively TRBD1 (5 bases). In germline, CDR1 is MGHRA, CDR2 YSYEKL. V was cut by 8 bases and J by 3 bases, with 13 bases left in between. This CDR3 spans 13 amino acids. The CDR3 reads CASARGEHTEAFF. In DNA, the CDR3 is TGCGCCAGCGCCCGGGGGGAACACACTGAAGCTTTCTTT.

This clonotype came up a few times. The chain's CDR3 is CASSPPGFANTGELFF. DNA of the CDR3: TGTGCCAGCAGCCCCCCAGGGTTCGCGAACACCGGGGAGCTGTTTTTT. The chain carries TRBV7-9 and TRBJ2-2; possibly TRBD1 for D (5 bases). The germline CDR1 and CDR2 sequences are SEHNR and FQNEAQ (reference sequence). The CDR3 contains 16 residues. Trimming left V 5 bases short and J 0 bases short, with 13 bases between.

The DNA for the CDR3 is TGCAGCGTTGGGCAAGCCCCGTACGAGCAGTACTTC. Amino acid sequence: CSVGQAPYEQYF. This chain links TRBV29-1 with TRBJ2-7; D is unresolved. Germline V gene data show CDR1 as SQVTM and CDR2 as ANQGSEA. The CDR3 runs to 12 residues. The V end was cut by 4 bases, the J end by 4 bases, with 11 bases between.

The chain has TRBV18 and TRBJ2-1, with unresolved D. The CDR3 runs to 12 residues. The V and J ends lost 3 bases and 9 bases respectively, with 9 bases between them. The germline CDR1 and CDR2 sequences are KGHSH and LQKENI. The CDR3 DNA reads as TGTGCCAGCTCACCGTCTACGGTTGAGCAGTTCTTC. This encodes CASSPSTVEQFF. Using reference TRBV18 and TRBJ2-1 for the parts outside the CDR3, the full variable domain is NAGVMQNPRHLVRRRGQEARLRCSPMKGHSHVYWYRQLPEEGLKFMVYLQKENIIDESGMPKERFSAEFPKEGPSILRIQQVVRGDSAAYFCASSPSTVEQFFGPGTRLTVL.

This clonotype was seen only a few times. The chain employs TRBV4-1 and TRBJ2-7; D is unclear. Trimming pared 1 base from V and 6 bases from J, leaving 19 bases between. The germline gives CDR1 MGHRA, CDR2 YSYEKL. This CDR3 is built from 16 residues. The CDR3 sequence is CASSQVEGFRSSEQYF. In nucleotides, the CDR3 is TGCGCCAGCAGCCAAGTGGAAGGGTTTCGCTCTAGCGAGCAGTACTTC.

This clonotype was picked up a small number of times. V gene TRBV27 combines with J gene TRBJ2-7; 8 nucleotides match TRBD2. V trimming: 9 bases; J trimming: 2 bases; junction bases outside the gene matches: 6. CDR1 is MNHEY and CDR2 is SMNVEV in the germline V gene (reference sequence). The CDR3 loop spans 13 amino acids. CDR3 sequence (DNA): TGTGCCAGTAAAGGGACTAGTACCTACGAGCAGTACTTC. This encodes CASKGTSTYEQYF.

The DNA of the CDR3 is TGTGCCAGCAGGTTGACAGGGGTGGACACCGGGGAGCTGTTTTTT. Encoded protein: CASRLTGVDTGELFF. The V call is TRBV6-2 or TRBV6-3, the J call TRBJ2-2, with 8 bases lining up with TRBD1. V lost 6 bases to trimming and J lost 3 bases; unmatched junction nucleotides: 6. Germline V CDR1 and CDR2: MNHEY, SVGEGT. This CDR3 is 15 amino acids long.

This clonotype was counted once. The J gene is TRBJ2-1, the V gene TRBV12-3 or TRBV12-4; 7 bases map to TRBD2. J gave up 1 base and V 2 bases, and 8 bases lay outside the gene matches. CDR3 length: 17 amino acids. The CDR3 coding sequence is TGTGCCAGCAGTTTACAAGCGGGGTCGGGATCCTACAATGAGCAGTTCTTC. This sequence encodes CASSLQAGSGSYNEQFF.

The sample holds a few counts of this clonotype. This chain uses TRBV19 with TRBJ2-2; D unclear. The CDR3 runs 16 residues. Trimming removed 1 base from V and 1 base from J, with 10 bases in between. Germline V gene data show CDR1 as LNHDA and CDR2 as SQIVND (reference sequence). The CDR3 DNA reads as TGTGCCAGTAGTATAGTTAACGCGGAGAACACCGGGGAGCTGTTTTTT. This codes for CASSIVNAENTGELFF.

The J gene is TRBJ2-2, the V gene TRBV29-1; TRBD2 might be the D (5 bases). CDR3 length: 12 amino acids. CDR1 and CDR2 (germline): SQVTM, ANQGSEA. Trimming removed 7 bases from V and 8 bases from J, with 14 bases in between. In nucleotides, the CDR3 is TGCAGCGCCCATTTAGCGAGGGGGGAGCTGTTTTTT. Its translation is CSAHLARGELFF.

In this sample, this clonotype turned up a few times. The rearrangement links TRBV20-1 to TRBJ2-3; no definite D call. CDR1 is DFQATT, CDR2 SNEGSKA, per germline (reference sequence). This CDR3 spans 14 amino acids. V dropped 3 bases and J dropped 3 bases, with 13 bases sitting between them. CDR3 nucleotide sequence: TGCAGTGCTAGCCAGTTCCCCCGTACAGATACGCAGTATTTT. It yields the protein CSASQFPRTDTQYF.

Written as DNA, the CDR3 is TGTGCCAGCAGTCGGGAGGGGGCGTCGGCTGAAGCTTTCTTT. It yields the protein CASSREGASAEAFF. V usage is TRBV6-2 or TRBV6-3 and J usage is TRBJ1-1, with 7 positions matching TRBD1. CDR1 is MNHEY and CDR2 is SVGEGT in the germline V gene. The CDR3 runs 14 residues. Trimming removed 5 bases from V and 6 bases from J; junction bases left unmatched: 9.

In its sample, this clonotype was seen a few times. The chain has TRBV19 and TRBJ2-3; D gene ambiguous. Germline V gene data show CDR1 as LNHDA and CDR2 as SQIVND (reference sequence). The CDR3 covers 13 residues. V was pared by 2 bases and J by 3 bases, with 6 bases between. CDR3 nucleotide sequence: TGTGCCAGTAGTATACCCGGGACAGATACGCAGTATTTT. It specifies CASSIPGTDTQYF.

DNA for the CDR3: TGCAGCGTTGAGGGAAGCTCCCTATCCTATGGCTACACCTTC. It is translated as CSVEGSSLSYGYTF. The chain uses TRBV29-1 and TRBJ1-2; unclear D gene. The CDR3 length is 14 residues. Germline values: CDR1 SQVTM, CDR2 ANQGSEA. Trimming removed 3 bases from V and 4 bases from J, with 15 bases in between.

The V call is TRBV5-1, the J call TRBJ1-1, with D maybe TRBD1 (6 bases). Trimming pared 1 base from V and 3 bases from J, leaving 10 bases between. This CDR3 is built from 14 residues. Looked up from germline, CDR1 is SGHRS and CDR2 is YFSETQ. CDR3 sequence reads: CASSLTGWDTEAFF. The CDR3 DNA sequence: TGCGCCAGCAGCTTGACAGGGTGGGACACTGAAGCTTTCTTT.

This clonotype was seen repeatedly, ten times or more. The DNA for the CDR3 is TGCGCCAGCAGCGTGGAAGGGGGCCCCTACGAGCAGTACTTC. The encoded protein is CASSVEGGPYEQYF. The rearrangement links TRBV5-1 to TRBJ2-7, with 7 nucleotides matching TRBD1. Trimming at V came to 4 bases and at J to 2 bases, leaving 6 bases not matched to a gene. The CDR3 loop spans 14 amino acids. Germline V gene data show CDR1 as SGHRS and CDR2 as YFSETQ.

The chain employs TRBV6-5 and TRBJ1-6; a possible D gene is TRBD1 (5 bases). The CDR3 sequence is 16 residues long. Germline lookup yields CDR1 MNHEY and CDR2 SVGAGI. Trimming stripped 10 bases from V and 7 bases from J, with 23 bases between. The CDR3 coding sequence is TGTGCCACCTCGGGCCATCAGACAGTTACCAATTCACCCCTCCACTTT. Translated: CATSGHQTVTNSPLHF.

This clonotype was recorded a few times. The chain links TRBV11-2 to TRBJ2-1, with a tentative D call TRBD1 (5 bases). This CDR3 spans 13 amino acids. Trimming shortened V by 5 bases and J by 4 bases, and 9 bases separated the two germline ends. Germline CDR1 SGHAT, CDR2 FQNNGV. CDR3 sequence reads: CASSLTVYNEQFF. The CDR3 bases are TGTGCCAGCAGCCTGACAGTATACAATGAGCAGTTCTTC.

This chain joins TRBV5-1 and TRBJ2-4, with no clear D. CDR3 length equals 12 residues. Germline V lookup: CDR1 SGHRS, CDR2 YFSETQ. Trimming left V 5 bases short and J 9 bases short, with 12 bases between. The CDR3 spells CASSSPSGIQYF. CDR3 sequence (DNA): TGCGCCAGCAGTTCACCCTCAGGCATTCAGTACTTC.

The V call is TRBV6-2 or TRBV6-3, the J call TRBJ2-3; the D gene could be TRBD1 or TRBD2 (5 bases each). Germline CDR1 MNHEY, CDR2 SVGEGT. The CDR3 length is 13 residues. Trimming removed 11 bases at V and 2 bases at J, with 14 bases between. The CDR3 nucleotides are TGTGCCTCCGTCGGGGCCGACACAGATACGCAGTATTTT. Residues: CASVGADTDTQYF.

The chain joins TRBV25-1 to TRBJ1-1; D gene ambiguous. The length of the CDR3 is 15 residues. V lost 3 bases and J lost 5, with 16 bases in between. The germline V gene has CDR1 MGHDK and CDR2 SYGVNS. The CDR3 coding sequence is TGTGCCAGCAGTGATTCCCAGGATGTGGATACTGAAGCTTTCTTT. Encoded protein: CASSDSQDVDTEAFF. The full variable domain, with the rest looked up from reference TRBV25-1 and TRBJ1-1, is EADIYQTPRYLVIGTGKKITLECSQTMGHDKMYWYQQDPGMELHLIHYSYGVNSTEKGDLSSESTVSRIRTEHFPLTLESARPSHTSQYLCASSDSQDVDTEAFFGQGTRLTVV.

This chain connects TRBV7-9 to TRBJ2-7; 8 bases line up with TRBD2. Per germline, CDR1 SEHNR and CDR2 FQNEAQ (reference sequence). V trimming: 3 bases; J trimming: 5 bases; junction bases outside the gene matches: 6. This CDR3 has 14 residues. The CDR3 here is CASSLSGGQDEQYF. The DNA for the CDR3 is TGTGCCAGCAGCTTGTCGGGGGGGCAGGACGAGCAGTACTTC.

V and J are TRBV5-4 and TRBJ2-7, with a possible D match to TRBD2 (6 bases). V shed 5 bases and J shed 3 bases, with 12 bases lying between them. CDR1 and CDR2 from the germline V gene are SGHNT and YYREEE (reference sequence). CDR3 length: 13 amino acids. CDR3 protein: CASRRGANYEQYF. The CDR3 DNA is TGTGCCAGCAGGCGGGGCGCCAACTACGAGCAGTACTTC.

This clonotype has just a few counts. The chain is built from TRBV6-5 and TRBJ1-1; D remains ambiguous. This CDR3 is 16 amino acids long. Germline V gene data show CDR1 as MNHEY and CDR2 as SVGAGI. V was shortened by 2 bases and J by 1 base, with 14 bases between the two germline ends. CDR3 amino acids: CASSYGQRIWNTEAFF. The CDR3 DNA is TGTGCCAGCAGTTACGGGCAGCGAATATGGAACACTGAAGCTTTCTTT.

The rearrangement links TRBV7-9 to TRBJ1-5; TRBD1 matches at 9 bases. There are 13 residues in the CDR3. J lost 7 bases, V lost 5 bases, and 3 bases had no gene match. In germline, CDR1 is SEHNR, CDR2 FQNEAQ (reference sequence). DNA for the CDR3: TGTGCCAGCAGCGGACAGGGGAAACAGCCCCAGCATTTT. This gives the protein CASSGQGKQPQHF.

This rearrangement joins TRBV19 to TRBJ2-1; D gene ambiguous. From germline, CDR1 is LNHDA and CDR2 SQIVND (reference sequence). V lost 1 base and J 0 bases, leaving 4 bases between the germline ends. This CDR3 is built from 14 residues. The CDR3 is CASSIVVSYNEQFF. CDR3 nucleotide sequence: TGTGCCAGTAGTATAGTAGTCTCCTACAATGAGCAGTTCTTC.

This clonotype was seen a few times. The chain has TRBV30 and TRBJ1-2; the match to TRBD1 covers 8 bases. This CDR3 contains 15 residues. Trimming removed 5 bases from V and 2 bases from J; junction bases left unmatched: 10. Germline V gene data show CDR1 as GTSNPN and CDR2 as SVGIG (reference sequence). The CDR3 protein is CAWALPRQGNYGYTF. The CDR3 DNA reads TGTGCCTGGGCTCTCCCTAGACAGGGGAACTATGGCTACACCTTC.